The subject of this entry is one T cell receptor beta chain. The antigen is not known. The CDR3 covers 15 residues. The V end lost 3 bases, the J end lost 6 bases, and 15 bases lay between the germline ends. The V gene's germline CDR1 is MDHEN and CDR2 SYDVKM. These data are taken from a study of vaccination effects on CD4 cells after COVID-19. Repertoires were generated with immunoSEQ multiplex PCR, while TCRdb's copy carries only in-frame clones and drops some. The table lists approximately 65,000 clones, around two thirds of them singletons. Under the ViraFEST assay, PBMC were stimulated with viral peptide pools so that antigen-specific CD4+ T cells expanded. Sequencing was performed afterwards. Isolating CD4+ T cells followed less than 12 days of culture. Participants each got two BNT162b2 or mRNA-1273 vaccine doses. None of these healthy vaccinees had been infected with SARS-CoV-2 before vaccination.

This sequence was found in a human donor who received a COVID-19 vaccine. The chain employs TRBV28 and TRBJ2-4; D is possibly TRBD1 or TRBD2 (5 bases each). The starting material was CD4+ T cells from PBMCs cultured with HCoV-229E spike peptides, obtained after COVID-19 vaccination. CDR3 DNA sequence: TGTGCCAGCAGTTTGATGGGGGTCCGGGGAAACATTCAGTACTTC. Translated, it gives CASSLMGVRGNIQYF.